This TCR beta chain was identified during a study of blood T cell repertoires in COVID-19. In the authors' workflow: For nucleated cells, counts were estimated from reference gene primer amplification. The method was immunoSEQ multiplex PCR; TCRdb's version includes in-frame clones alone and lacks a portion of them. V, J and clone size are those of that table, while D and trimming were read from the DNA. The table lists roughly 200,000 clones, around 94% of them singletons. The length of the CDR3 is 17 residues. After removal of 7 bases from V and 5 bases from J, the junction contained 17 bases not matched to a gene. Germline CDR1 is SGHRS and CDR2 is YFSETQ.

The chain is built from TRBV5-1 and TRBJ2-3; 9 bases line up with TRBD2. Sequenced sample: peripheral blood. The receptor was derived from a man aged 25-45 years with COVID-19, enrolled during active disease. The CDR3 DNA reads TGCGCCAGCGCTACAAACGGCGGGGGGGCCAGGGTAGATACGCAGTATTTT. Encoded protein: CASATNGGGARVDTQYF.